One sample yielded the 9 T cell receptor beta chains listed below, sequenced in a study of blood T cell repertoires in COVID-19. Assay: immunoSEQ multiplex PCR; the TCRdb copy retains only in-frame clones and omits some. Among around 320,000 clones listed, roughly 90% were seen once. Specimen: PBMCs or T cells enriched from blood (not recorded which). These receptors were taken from a woman aged 45-60 years who had been exposed to COVID-19.

The chain carries TRBV5-4 and TRBJ2-7; 11 bases map to TRBD2. The V gene end was trimmed by 2 bases and the J gene end by 7 bases; junction bases not matched to a gene: 8. The germline V gene encodes CDR1 SGHNT and CDR2 YYREEE (reference sequence). This CDR3 has 15 amino acids. The DNA of the CDR3 is TGTGCCAGCAGCTTTACTAGCGGGGGACGGGGAGAGCAGTACTTC. It encodes CASSFTSGGRGEQYF.

The V and J genes are TRBV19 and TRBJ1-2; D is unresolved. The CDR3 runs 13 residues. CDR1 and CDR2 from the germline V gene are LNHDA and SQIVND (reference sequence). The V end lost 4 bases, the J end lost 8 bases, and 14 bases lay between the germline ends. The CDR3 spells CASSTGGSGGYTF. The CDR3 nucleotides are TGTGCCAGTAGTACGGGTGGGAGTGGAGGCTACACCTTC.

V usage is TRBV7-9 and J usage is TRBJ1-2; possibly TRBD1 for D (6 bases). Deletions cut 2 bases from V and 2 bases from J, with 12 bases between. This CDR3 has 15 residues. CDR1 is SEHNR, CDR2 FQNEAQ, per germline (reference sequence). The CDR3 DNA sequence: TGTGCCAGCAGCTTAATTGAGGACAGCAACTATGGCTACACCTTC. Its protein is CASSLIEDSNYGYTF.

V usage is TRBV6-5 and J usage is TRBJ2-1; TRBD2 aligns across 16 bases. Germline CDR1 reads MNHEY; CDR2 reads SVGAGI. V lost 10 bases, J lost 4 bases, and 4 bases stayed unmatched. The CDR3 length is 15 residues. Here the CDR3 reads CATGLAGGSYNEQFF. As DNA, the CDR3 is TGTGCCACGGGACTAGCGGGGGGGTCGTACAATGAGCAGTTCTTC.

The rearrangement uses TRBV5-5 and TRBJ1-2; the D gene is possibly TRBD1 (5 bases). CDR1 and CDR2 (germline): SGHKS, YYEKEE (reference sequence). The V end lost 4 bases, the J end lost 7 bases, and 23 bases lay between the germline ends. The CDR3 covers 16 residues. The CDR3: CASSLTLTGPDTGYTF. As DNA, the CDR3 is TGTGCCAGCAGCCTCACCCTCACAGGACCTGATACTGGCTACACCTTC.

The chain uses TRBV19 and TRBJ2-1, with 11 bases that match TRBD1. With 4 bases clipped from V and 6 bases from J, the junction kept 2 bases outside the gene matches. The CDR3 spans 14 residues. Germline values: CDR1 LNHDA, CDR2 SQIVND (reference sequence). This chain's CDR3 is CASSRGQGVNEQFF. DNA for the CDR3: TGTGCCAGTAGTAGGGGACAGGGGGTCAATGAGCAGTTCTTC.

In nucleotides, the CDR3 is TGTGCCAGCAGTGAAGAGCTAGCGGGGGGACAAACCGGGGAGCTGTTTTTT. Translation: CASSEELAGGQTGELFF. The chain recombines TRBV6-4 with TRBJ2-2; 11 nucleotides match TRBD2. V lost 3 bases, J lost 5 bases, and 8 bases stayed unmatched. CDR1 is MRHNA, CDR2 SNTAGT, per germline. The CDR3 loop spans 17 amino acids.

The chain employs TRBV7-2 and TRBJ2-2; TRBD2 aligns across 10 bases. Germline trimming cut 6 bases from V and 1 base from J; bases unmatched to any gene: 5. Germline CDR1 and CDR2: SGHTA and FQGNSA. The CDR3 is 16 residues long. CDR3 in DNA: TGTGCCAGCAGGGGATCTAGCGGGGGGAACACCGGGGAGCTGTTTTTT. This translates into CASRGSSGGNTGELFF.

The CDR3 loop reads CASSQEGRKNTIYF. CDR3 DNA sequence: TGTGCCAGCAGCCAAGAGGGCAGGAAAAACACCATATATTTT. V gene TRBV3-1 (or the pseudogene TRBV3-2) combines with J gene TRBJ1-3; D not certain. There are 14 residues in the CDR3. Germline CDR1 reads LGHDT; CDR2 reads YNNKEL (reference sequence). V was clipped by 0 bases and J by 6 bases, with 9 bases between them.